The clone carrying this TCR beta chain was observed a few times. Its antigen is as yet unknown. This record belongs to a study of blood T cells in healthy people across ages. Overall study findings and caveats: More naive CD4+ cells and higher diversity were found in long-lived than in aged donors.

The CDR3 contains 16 residues. Unmatched junction bases numbered 8, after V lost 7 bases and J lost 3 bases. Germline CDR1 is SGHRS and CDR2 is YFSETQ. A sample-barcoded 5' primer and a J-beta primer mix were used in a second PCR of roughly 7 to 11 cycles. TCRdb called the 5' RACE reads again in MiXCR, with one record for every CDR3 protein. Altogether more than 750,000 distinct CDR3 sequences are present, roughly 28% being singletons, with the ten largest covering about 9.4%. For every donor, a draw yielded approximately 9.9 milliliters of peripheral blood. A further study also used this sample, focusing on T cells of mothers and their children. Per that study: In this cohort, donors were three healthy Caucasian mothers plus their six children. Sequencing returned over 10 million TCR beta CDR3 reads per mother and about 2.9 million per child.

The TCR originated in a woman aged 40 to 50 in good health. The rearrangement joins TRBV5-1 to TRBJ2-1; 12 positions agree with TRBD2. Sample: blood. The CDR3: CASGGGLAGYYNEQFF. The CDR3 DNA reads TGCGCCAGCGGTGGCGGACTAGCGGGGTACTACAATGAGCAGTTCTTC. The full variable domain, with the rest looked up from reference TRBV5-1 and TRBJ2-1, is KAGVTQTPRYLIKTRGQQVTLSCSPISGHRSVSWYQQTPGQGLQFLFEYFSETQRNKGNFPGRFSGRQFSNSRSEMNVSTLELGDSALYLCASGGGLAGYYNEQFFGPGTRLTVL.